This TCR beta chain emerged from a study of cytomegalovirus exposure and HLA in healthy donors (dated by TCRdb to the late 2010s). The study in broad terms: According to an earlier analysis of around 600 of the donors, 200 million or so T cells yielded 90 million to 130 million unique TCR beta sequences and 276 Gb of sequence data. Roughly 300 gigabases of sequencing data and roughly 90 million unique TCR sequences were included in an early release covering about 620 HLA-typed donors. The genetic ancestry cluster associated with self-reported Caucasian donors included about four fifths of the 398 genotyped donors. The study aimed to test whether signatures of past pathogen exposure could be identified by cataloging public T cell receptors. The T cell repertoires of under 750 subjects were profiled by immunosequencing and related to cytomegalovirus serostatus. Along with the 666-subject first cohort, a separate validation cohort of over a hundred different subjects was used. High-throughput TCR immunosequencing, statistical association of individual TCRs with disease status, and machine learning were combined to predict cytomegalovirus infection status. A later analysis re-analyzed previously published TCR beta repertoires from 500 to 700 donors and added high-resolution HLA genotyping to study TCR occurrence patterns. The later analysis used no new phenotypic data to find candidate immune exposures, relying instead on TCR beta sequences and their occurrence across donors. In an earlier analysis of 587 of the donors, high-throughput TCR beta sequencing was used to judge whether each TCR beta V gene segment behaved as functional or pseudogenic. Donor age, sex, ethnicity and CMV serostatus were compiled alongside the repertoire data. A later genetic analysis used genome-wide SNP genotypes for about 55% of the 666 donors, treating that subset as a discovery cohort. All discovery cohort repertoires had been generated using a single sequencing platform. Class I and class II HLA loci were covered by the typing at four-digit resolution. The number of donors typed differed by locus, with about 629-630 for A, B, C, DRB1 and DQB1, 522 for DQA1, 606 for DPA1, and 472 for DPB1. Four to six DR-DQ haplotypes were handled as single units for association and clustering, since linkage in the cohort was strong. On average, around 200,000 unique TCR beta nucleotide sequences were sequenced per donor among 350 to 400 genotyped donors of the cohort, with roughly a sixth of those sequences being non-productive.

V is pared back by 0 bases and J by 7 bases, with 11 bases lying between the germline termini. Looking up the germline V gene (reference sequence) yields CDR1 SGHNT and CDR2 YYREEE. From its cysteine to its phenylalanine, the CDR3 spans 14 amino acids. CDR3 DNA is the only sequence kept; it has 42 bases, read in frame from the first base. Library preparation employed the immunoSEQ multiplex PCR assay. For the multiplex PCR, a mixture combining 60 forward primers for TCR Vbeta segments and 13 reverse primers for TCR Jbeta segments was used. Amplification of the CDR3 region of rearranged TCR beta genes was performed with a multiplex PCR assay on genomic DNA. On the Illumina HiSeq System, the amplified TCR beta libraries were sequenced as 87-base-pair reads. As for the original processing: A later analysis counted about 80 million unique TCR beta chains across the 666 repertoires, and roughly 9.9 million of these chains were shared by at least two donors. Raw reads were error-corrected and collapsed into unique sequences by a nearest-neighbor algorithm in which closely related sequences were merged to remove PCR and sequencing errors. V, D and J gene segments were assigned by aligning CDR3 sequences to IMGT reference sequences. For a sequence to be retained, at least a six-nucleotide match to both a V gene segment and a J gene segment was required. Rearrangements were called productive when the CDR3 lacked stop codons and stayed in frame with V and J; all others were non-productive. Following IMGT convention, CDR3 was defined as the stretch from the second conserved V-encoded cysteine up to the conserved J-encoded phenylalanine. The earlier analysis of 500 to 750 of the donors excluded any sequence lacking an unambiguous match to a single V gene segment. In an earlier analysis of approximately 610 of the donors, V segments were called functional above 56.7% productive rearrangements and were called segregating when the between-donor standard deviation exceeded 5%. A statistical classification framework was built for diagnosing cytomegalovirus status from the catalog of TCR beta chain sequences. A later analysis assigned V and J genes by comparing TCR nucleotide sequences with IMGT/GENE-DB human TR gene sequences. The TCRdist pipeline was used in a later analysis to assign CDR3 sequences and most-parsimonious VDJ recombination scenarios. A later analysis defined each TCR beta chain by its CDR3 amino acid sequence plus V-gene family, and excluded reads lacking a unique V-gene family. As a way to deal with suspected cross-contamination and a sequencing artifact, a later analysis dropped under 600 nucleotide sequences that were highly shared and had low generation probability. In a later analysis, a clonal expansion index was calculated for each public chain from normalized within-repertoire ranks of inferred template counts. In a later analysis, generation probabilities were computed using a VDJ recombination model fitted to out-of-frame rearrangements, and the results were checked against IGoR. In a later analysis, TCR-TCR, TCR-HLA and TCR-CMV co-occurrence was scored with hypergeometric tests, and a repertoire-size bias correction was applied to TCR pairs. To estimate false discovery rates, a later analysis permuted the HLA or CMV assignments 20 times. In a later analysis, co-occurring TCRs were grouped using DBSCAN, and TCRdist sequence similarity was added for clustering within HLA-allele-positive subsets. Co-occurrence clustering excluded repertoires with fewer than 30,000 or more than 120,000 public chains, plus five with anomalous nucleotide sharing. Imported from immuneACCESS, the table was reduced by TCRdb to in-frame sequences with V and J called. These copies leave out some clones; in studies compared against another copy, an unresolved V gene accounts for under half, and the cause of the remainder is not known. For V, J and clone size, that table is used; D and trimming come from the DNA. This sample's table has entries for around 130,000 clones. Of the sample, roughly 1.6% is held by the ten largest clones.

The cohort comprised around 700 healthy bone marrow donors. At the time of sampling, all cohort members were nominally healthy, though unrecorded immune exposures were likely present. The donor was CMV seronegative and belonged to the group of more than 300 seronegative cohort members. Every donor gave a peripheral blood sample, and the peripheral blood mononuclear cells from that sample were used for TCR beta sequencing. Genomic DNA extraction from the blood cell samples was performed with the Qiagen DNeasy Blood Extraction Kit. General study outcomes and caveats: A group of highly shared sequence variants was considered likely to be a technical artifact of the sequencing pipeline. The classifier was reported to diagnose cytomegalovirus status with high specificity and sensitivity in both the original cohort and the validation cohort. In a later analysis, TCR association rates were found to vary across HLA loci, with the most associated TCRs seen for DRB1 alleles and the fewest for HLA-C alleles. Because HLA typing was unavailable for some donors at each locus, only the typed subset was used in association tests. Compared with the roughly 720-donor mean, donors in an Asian-associated ancestry cluster had fewer N-insertions in productive TCRs, according to a later genetic analysis. The study listed 164 TCR beta chains as associated with cytomegalovirus. Roughly uniform sequencing depth across donors was assumed in presence/absence analyses, although this assumption may not hold. Three of the identified cytomegalovirus-associated TCR beta chains were confirmed in vitro to be specific for cytomegalovirus antigens. Linkage disequilibrium might explain the correlated functional status among segregating V segments, but an unknown experimental factor could not be excluded. A later genetic analysis associated a missense DCLRE1C variant with V-gene and J-gene trimming of TCR beta chains, and an independent cohort replicated the association. Specific HLA alleles were associated with 18,000 or so TCR beta sequences at a false discovery rate of 0.05 in a later analysis. Some IMGT-functional V segments, including TRBV6-2 and TRBV6-3, could not be told apart with the 87-base-pair reads, so those segments were excluded. According to a later analysis, parvovirus B19, influenza, CMV and Epstein-Barr virus appeared linked to several top co-occurrence clusters. In a later analysis, HLA-associated TCR beta chains showed more clonal expansion and lower generation probabilities than non-associated chains that were equally common. Because counts were too low, roughly 18 rarely observed V segments, including chromosome 9 orphons, were left out of the earlier analysis of 500 to 750 of the donors. The authors suggested that the approach could potentially be generalized to other disease states and immunological phenotypes. The cohort was sequenced for TCR beta chains only, and without alpha or paired-chain data the features that could be detected were limited. CMV serostatus was the only immune exposure information available for the cohort. Assigning TCR associations to individual alleles was difficult when HLA alleles, especially DR and DQ, strongly co-occurred. Across donors, most TCR sequences were observed very rarely, whereas some public TCRs were present in many individuals. A further reported finding was that TCR beta sequences accurately predicted the HLA-A and HLA-B alleles for most subjects in the first cohort. Broadly in line with IMGT annotations, most TCR beta V segments showed up in productive rearrangements about 87% or about 30% of the time in an earlier analysis of around 550 of the donors. A later analysis found that most CMV-associated TCR beta chains appeared HLA-restricted, with HLA associations seemingly driven largely by CMV exposure.

In regard to this clone: Its antigen is still unknown.

This sequence uses TRBV5-4 and TRBJ2-1; possibly the D gene is TRBD1, per 6 matching bases. The TCR was taken from a woman aged 40 to 50 in good health and CMV-seronegative. The material sequenced was PBMCs. The DNA reads TGTGCCAGCAGCTTGGCCGGGACAAGGAATGAGCAGTTCTTC. This encodes CASSLAGTRNEQFF.